This TCR beta chain stems from a study of regulatory T cells in long-lasting Graves disease. The study's findings and limits: Persistent disease showed a preference for TRBV28, TRBJ1-2 and TRBJ2-5.

As for time point: newly diagnosed GD, antithyroid drugs for less than 3 months. PBMC RNA served as the TCR library source. Staff took about 9 milliliters of peripheral blood and put it into EDTA tubes. The J segment lost 4 bases and the V segment lost 3 bases, leaving 4 bases of the junction unmatched. There are 14 residues in the CDR3. Germline CDR1 is SGHRS and CDR2 is YFSETQ. Both iRepertoire HTBI primers and Arm-PCR of CDR3 regions were used to build the TCR beta libraries. TCRdb re-derived calls from the multiplex PCR reads in MiXCR, one entry per CDR3 protein. The sample lists 450,000 to 650,000 distinct CDR3 sequences; about 16% were seen once. Note on this clonotype: Antigen specificity is unknown.

These data were also reused for a study on T cells in Graves' hyperthyroidism and ophthalmopathy. In that study: HTBI primers were the set used in a first-round RT-PCR of the TCR CDR3.

The specimen was peripheral blood mononuclear cells (PBMCs), collected at new diagnosis, from a patient treated with antithyroid drugs. The receptor was isolated from a woman aged 35-65 years with Graves disease. J is TRBJ2-3 and V is TRBV5-1, with 8 bases aligning to TRBD1. For the CDR3, the DNA is TGCGCCAGCAGCTGGCCAGGGGGCGCAGATACGCAGTATTTT. Residues: CASSWPGGADTQYF.